The T cell receptor beta chain under discussion was sequenced for a study of spatial heterogeneity in lung cancer. Study as a whole: On average, each unique TCR and UMI combination appeared more than ten times in raw reads.

The V and J ends lost 10 bases and 4 bases respectively, with 5 bases between them. Looked up from germline, CDR1 is WSHSY and CDR2 is SAAADI. This CDR3 has 10 residues. The sample's time point: sample taken at primary tumor resection. In each case, whole RNA from tumor, nontumor lung or frozen PBMC was sequenced unsorted. MiXCR was run by TCRdb on the 5' RACE reads, yielding one entry per CDR3 protein. The profile shows some 100,000 distinct CDR3 sequences, approximately 4.4% of them singletons. There are many counts of this clonotype. Antigen unknown. Whole-study findings and limits: One measure, the expanded intratumoral alpha and beta TCR count, tracked tumor mutation counts.

V gene TRBV10-2 combines with J gene TRBJ2-1; D is ambiguous. The TCR was taken from a male donor with early-stage non-small cell lung cancer. Sequences were derived from lung tumor tissue, sampled at surgery. DNA for the CDR3: TGCGCCACAGGTTACAATGAGCAGTTCTTC. Translating it yields CATGYNEQFF.